Given below is one T cell receptor (beta chain) in context. These data originate in a study of blood T cell repertoires in COVID-19. Study overall: Samples came from the United States, Italy and Spain, spanning acute and convalescent COVID-19. Sources were T cells, B-cell-depleted T cells, or PBMCs; the material itself was cDNA or gDNA.

The CDR3 loop spans 16 amino acids. V was pared by 3 bases and J by 8 bases, with 12 bases of the junction left unmatched. Germline V gene lookup returns CDR1 LNHDA and CDR2 SQIVND (reference sequence). Original data processing: Estimation of nucleated cell counts was performed using reference gene primer amplification. Generated by immunoSEQ multiplex PCR, the TCRdb table keeps only in-frame clones and is missing some. Clone size and V and J calls were adopted from that table, with D and trimming inferred from the DNA. The data hold some 200,000 clones, with around 80% observed a single time. The rearrangement uses TRBV19 and TRBJ2-1; 8 positions match TRBD2. Sequencing was carried out using peripheral blood. The origin of this receptor is a woman aged 40 to 50 with acute or convalescent COVID-19. The CDR3 spells CASSIVRLARGHEQFF. The CDR3 DNA sequence: TGTGCCAGTAGTATCGTGAGACTAGCGAGGGGCCATGAGCAGTTCTTC. Full variable domain (rest looked up from reference TRBV19 and TRBJ2-1): DGGITQSPKYLFRKEGQNVTLSCEQNLNHDAMYWYRQDPGQGLRLIYYSQIVNDFQKGDIAEGYSVSREKKESFPLTVTSAQKNPTAFYLCASSIVRLARGHEQFFGPGTRLTVL.